This entry concerns a single TCR beta chain. Its antigen is currently unknown. The CDR3 is made up of 16 amino acids. Trimming removed 3 bases from V and 4 bases from J; junction bases left unmatched: 9. Per germline, CDR1 SGDLS and CDR2 YYNGEE. In the PCR, 60 Vbeta and 13 Jbeta primers were used. Assay: immunoSEQ multiplex PCR; the TCRdb copy retains only in-frame clones and omits some. The table records 150,000 to 250,000 clones, around 80% of them present only once. The entry originates in a study of cytomegalovirus exposure and HLA in healthy donors. General study findings and limits: An analysis that was carried out later associated about 17,000 TCR beta sequences with HLA alleles at 0.05 false discovery rate. Researchers reportedly found TCR beta sequences accurately predicted most subjects' HLA-A and HLA-B alleles.

The source of this sequence is a woman in her twenties or thirties in good health and CMV-seropositive. This chain links TRBV9 with TRBJ2-3; 9 nucleotides align to TRBD2. Sequences were obtained from PBMCs. Written as DNA, the CDR3 is TGTGCCAGCAGCGACCTAGCGGGATTTTTGTCAGATACGCAGTATTTT. This sequence encodes CASSDLAGFLSDTQYF.